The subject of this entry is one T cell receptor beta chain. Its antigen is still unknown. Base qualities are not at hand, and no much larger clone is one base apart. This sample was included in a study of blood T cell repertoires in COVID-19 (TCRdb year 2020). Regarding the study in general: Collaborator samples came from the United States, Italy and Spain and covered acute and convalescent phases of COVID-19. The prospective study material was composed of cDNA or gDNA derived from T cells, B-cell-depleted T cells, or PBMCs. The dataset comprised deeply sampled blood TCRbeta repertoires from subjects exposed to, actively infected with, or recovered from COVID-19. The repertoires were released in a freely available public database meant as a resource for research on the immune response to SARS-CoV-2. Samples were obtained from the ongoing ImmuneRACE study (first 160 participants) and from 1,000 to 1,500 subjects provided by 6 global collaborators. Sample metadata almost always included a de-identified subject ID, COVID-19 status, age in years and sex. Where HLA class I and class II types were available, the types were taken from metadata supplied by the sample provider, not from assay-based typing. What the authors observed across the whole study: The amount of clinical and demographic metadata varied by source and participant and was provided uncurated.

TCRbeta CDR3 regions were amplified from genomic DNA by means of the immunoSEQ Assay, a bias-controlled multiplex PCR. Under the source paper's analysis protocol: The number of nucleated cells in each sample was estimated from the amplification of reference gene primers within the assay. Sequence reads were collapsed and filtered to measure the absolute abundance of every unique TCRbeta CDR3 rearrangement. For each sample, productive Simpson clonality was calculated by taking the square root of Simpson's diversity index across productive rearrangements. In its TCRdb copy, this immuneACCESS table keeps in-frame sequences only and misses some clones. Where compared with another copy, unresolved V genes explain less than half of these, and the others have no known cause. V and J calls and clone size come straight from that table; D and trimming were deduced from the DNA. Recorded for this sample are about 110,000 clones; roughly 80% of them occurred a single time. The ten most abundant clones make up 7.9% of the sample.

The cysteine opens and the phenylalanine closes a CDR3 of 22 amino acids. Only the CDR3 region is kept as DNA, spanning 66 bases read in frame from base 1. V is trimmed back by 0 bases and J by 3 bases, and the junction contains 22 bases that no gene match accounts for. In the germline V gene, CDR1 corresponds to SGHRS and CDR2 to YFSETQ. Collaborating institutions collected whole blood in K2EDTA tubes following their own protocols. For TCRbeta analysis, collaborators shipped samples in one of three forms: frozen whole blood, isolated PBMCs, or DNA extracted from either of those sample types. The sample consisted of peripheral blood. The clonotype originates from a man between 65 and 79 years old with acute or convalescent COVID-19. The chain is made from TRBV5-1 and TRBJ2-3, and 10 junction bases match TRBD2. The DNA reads TGCGCCAGCAGCTTGGCGCCTCGGAGGAACAGGGTCCTAGCGGGAGTGACAGATACGCAGTATTTT. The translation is CASSLAPRRNRVLAGVTDTQYF. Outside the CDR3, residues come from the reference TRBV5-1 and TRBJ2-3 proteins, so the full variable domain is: KAGVTQTPRYLIKTRGQQVTLSCSPISGHRSVSWYQQTPGQGLQFLFEYFSETQRNKGNFPGRFSGRQFSNSRSEMNVSTLELGDSALYLCASSLAPRRNRVLAGVTDTQYFGPGTRLTVL.